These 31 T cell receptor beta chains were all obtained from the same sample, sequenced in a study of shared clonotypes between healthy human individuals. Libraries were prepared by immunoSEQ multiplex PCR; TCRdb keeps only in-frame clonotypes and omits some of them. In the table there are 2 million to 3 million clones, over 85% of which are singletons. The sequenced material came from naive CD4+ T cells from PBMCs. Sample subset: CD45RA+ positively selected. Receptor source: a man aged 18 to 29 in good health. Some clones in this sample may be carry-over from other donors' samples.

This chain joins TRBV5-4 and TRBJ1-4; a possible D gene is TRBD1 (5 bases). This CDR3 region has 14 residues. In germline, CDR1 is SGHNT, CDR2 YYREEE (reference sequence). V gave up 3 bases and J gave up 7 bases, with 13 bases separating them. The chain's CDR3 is CASSSRDRREKLFF. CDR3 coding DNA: TGTGCCAGCAGCTCCCGGGACCGGCGTGAAAAACTGTTTTTT.

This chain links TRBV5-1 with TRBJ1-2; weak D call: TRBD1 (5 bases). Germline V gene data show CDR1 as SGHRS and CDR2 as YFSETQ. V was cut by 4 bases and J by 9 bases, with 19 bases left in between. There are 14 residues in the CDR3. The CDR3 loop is CASSLTQGPSSYTF. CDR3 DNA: TGCGCCAGCAGCCTGACGCAGGGACCTTCGAGCTACACCTTC. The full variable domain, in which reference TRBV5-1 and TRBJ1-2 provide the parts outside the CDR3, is KAGVTQTPRYLIKTRGQQVTLSCSPISGHRSVSWYQQTPGQGLQFLFEYFSETQRNKGNFPGRFSGRQFSNSRSEMNVSTLELGDSALYLCASSLTQGPSSYTFGSGTRLTVV.

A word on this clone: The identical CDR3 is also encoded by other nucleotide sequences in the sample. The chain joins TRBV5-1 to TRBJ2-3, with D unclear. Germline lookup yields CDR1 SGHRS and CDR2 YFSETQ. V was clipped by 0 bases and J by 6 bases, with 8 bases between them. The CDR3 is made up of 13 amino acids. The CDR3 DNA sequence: TGCGCCAGCAGCTTGGTCCCGGGTGATACGCAGTATTTT. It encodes CASSLVPGDTQYF.

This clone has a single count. The DNA of the CDR3 is TGTGCCAGCAGTTTATTGGGGACAGGGGCTGGAAACACCATATATTTT. It codes for CASSLLGTGAGNTIYF. The genes are TRBV27 and TRBJ1-3, with TRBD1 identical over 10 bases. The V segment lost 1 base and the J segment 2 bases; nucleotides outside the gene matches: 2. This CDR3 has 16 amino acids. Germline CDR1 and CDR2: MNHEY and SMNVEV (reference sequence).

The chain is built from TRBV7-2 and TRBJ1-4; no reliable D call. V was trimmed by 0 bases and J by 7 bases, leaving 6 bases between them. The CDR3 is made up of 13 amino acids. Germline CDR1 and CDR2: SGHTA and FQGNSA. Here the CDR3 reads CASSLAAGEKLFF. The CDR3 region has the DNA TGTGCCAGCAGCTTAGCGGCAGGTGAAAAACTGTTTTTT.

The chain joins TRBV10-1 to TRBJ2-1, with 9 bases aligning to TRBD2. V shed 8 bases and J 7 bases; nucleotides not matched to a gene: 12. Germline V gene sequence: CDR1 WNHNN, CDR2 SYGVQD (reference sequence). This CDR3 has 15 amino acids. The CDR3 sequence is CASARGSGRSNEQFF. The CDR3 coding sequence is TGCGCCAGCGCCCGAGGAAGCGGGAGGAGTAATGAGCAGTTCTTC.

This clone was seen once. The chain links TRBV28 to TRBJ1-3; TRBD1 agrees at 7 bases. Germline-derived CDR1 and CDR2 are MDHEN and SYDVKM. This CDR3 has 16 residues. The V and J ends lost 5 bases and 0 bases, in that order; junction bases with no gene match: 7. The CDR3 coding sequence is TGTGCCAGCAGTGATAGGACAGGCAACTCTGGAAACACCATATATTTT. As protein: CASSDRTGNSGNTIYF. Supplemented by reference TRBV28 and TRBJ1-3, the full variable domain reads DVKVTQSSRYLVKRTGEKVFLECVQDMDHENMFWYRQDPGLGLRLIYFSYDVKMKEKGDIPEGYSVSREKKERFSLILESASTNQTSMYLCASSDRTGNSGNTIYFGEGSWLTVV.

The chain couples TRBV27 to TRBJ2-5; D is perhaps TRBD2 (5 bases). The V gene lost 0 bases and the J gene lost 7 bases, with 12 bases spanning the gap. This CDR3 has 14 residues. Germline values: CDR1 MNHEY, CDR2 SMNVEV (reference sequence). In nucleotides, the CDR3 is TGTGCCAGCAGTTTATCGTCGGGGAGCACGACCCAGTACTTC. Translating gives CASSLSSGSTTQYF.

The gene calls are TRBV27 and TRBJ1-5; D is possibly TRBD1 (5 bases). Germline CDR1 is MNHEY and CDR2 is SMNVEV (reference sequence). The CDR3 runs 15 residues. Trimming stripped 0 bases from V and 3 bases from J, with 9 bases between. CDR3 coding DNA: TGTGCCAGCAGTTTATCGGCAGGGCTCAATCAGCCCCAGCATTTT. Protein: CASSLSAGLNQPQHF.

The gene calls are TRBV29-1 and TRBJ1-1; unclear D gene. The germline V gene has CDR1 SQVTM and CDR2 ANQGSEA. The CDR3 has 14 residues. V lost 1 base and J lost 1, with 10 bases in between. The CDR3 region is CSVEGGQANTEAFF. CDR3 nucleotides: TGCAGCGTTGAAGGAGGCCAGGCGAACACTGAAGCTTTCTTT.

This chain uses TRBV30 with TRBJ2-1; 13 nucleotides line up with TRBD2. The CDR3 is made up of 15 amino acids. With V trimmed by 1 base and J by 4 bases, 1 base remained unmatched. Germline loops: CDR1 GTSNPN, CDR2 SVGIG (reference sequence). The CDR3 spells CAWSEGLAGYNEQFF. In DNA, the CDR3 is TGTGCCTGGAGTGAGGGACTAGCGGGGTACAATGAGCAGTTCTTC.

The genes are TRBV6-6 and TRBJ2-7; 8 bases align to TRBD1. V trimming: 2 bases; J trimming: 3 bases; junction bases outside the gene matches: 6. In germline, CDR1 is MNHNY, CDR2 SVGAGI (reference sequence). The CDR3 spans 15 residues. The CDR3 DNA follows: TGTGCCAGCAGTTACGCGACAGGGGCTAGCTACGAGCAGTACTTC. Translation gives CASSYATGASYEQYF.

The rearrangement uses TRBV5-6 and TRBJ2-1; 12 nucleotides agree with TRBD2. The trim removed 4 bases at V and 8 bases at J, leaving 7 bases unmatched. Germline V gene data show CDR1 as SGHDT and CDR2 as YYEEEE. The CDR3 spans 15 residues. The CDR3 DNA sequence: TGTGCCAGCAGCCCGAGACTAGCGGGAGTACATGAGCAGTTCTTC. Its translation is CASSPRLAGVHEQFF.

The CDR3 DNA is TGCAGCGTGGGGAACAGGGTGGACGAAAAACTGTTTTTT. Translation: CSVGNRVDEKLFF. V is TRBV29-1 and J is TRBJ1-4, with D possibly TRBD1 on 6 matching bases. V dropped 6 bases and J dropped 8 bases, with 16 bases sitting between them. The CDR3 consists of 13 residues. Germline loops: CDR1 SQVTM, CDR2 ANQGSEA.

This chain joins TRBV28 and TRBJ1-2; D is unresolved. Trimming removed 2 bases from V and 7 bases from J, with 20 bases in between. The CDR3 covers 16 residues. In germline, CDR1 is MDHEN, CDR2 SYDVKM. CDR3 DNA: TGTGCCAGCAGTTTAGGTTCGCTGGTAAACAAGGGTGGCTACACCTTC. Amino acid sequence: CASSLGSLVNKGGYTF.

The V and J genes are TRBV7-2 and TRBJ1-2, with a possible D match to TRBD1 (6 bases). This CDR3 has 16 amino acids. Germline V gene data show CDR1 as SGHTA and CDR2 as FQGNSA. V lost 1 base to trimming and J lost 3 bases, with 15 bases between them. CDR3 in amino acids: CASSLGGGGGHYGYTF. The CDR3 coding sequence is TGTGCCAGCAGCTTAGGAGGTGGCGGGGGGCACTATGGCTACACCTTC.

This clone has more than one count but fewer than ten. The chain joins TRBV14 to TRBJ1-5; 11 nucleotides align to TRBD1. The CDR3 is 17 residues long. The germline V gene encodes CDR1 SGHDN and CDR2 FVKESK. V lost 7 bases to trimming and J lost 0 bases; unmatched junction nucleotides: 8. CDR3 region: CASTGQGDTYSNQPQHF. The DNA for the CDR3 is TGTGCCAGCACGGGACAGGGGGATACCTATAGCAATCAGCCCCAGCATTTT.

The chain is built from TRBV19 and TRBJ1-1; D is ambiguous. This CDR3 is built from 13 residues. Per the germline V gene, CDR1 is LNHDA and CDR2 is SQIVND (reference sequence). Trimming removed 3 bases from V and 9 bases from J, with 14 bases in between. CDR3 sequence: CASSIKGWRKAFF. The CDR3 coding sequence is TGTGCCAGTAGTATTAAGGGTTGGCGGAAAGCTTTCTTT.

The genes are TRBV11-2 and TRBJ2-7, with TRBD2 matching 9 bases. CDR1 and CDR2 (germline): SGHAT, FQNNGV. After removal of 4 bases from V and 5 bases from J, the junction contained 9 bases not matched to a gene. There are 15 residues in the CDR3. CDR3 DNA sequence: TGTGCCAGCAGCTCCCGGCGGGAGGGGCCCCACGAGCAGTACTTC. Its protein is CASSSRREGPHEQYF.

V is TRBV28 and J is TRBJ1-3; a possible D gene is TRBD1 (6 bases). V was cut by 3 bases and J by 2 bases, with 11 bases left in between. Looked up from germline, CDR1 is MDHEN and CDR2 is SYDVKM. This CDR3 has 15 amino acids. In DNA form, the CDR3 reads TGTGCCAGCAGTTTGATCAGGGGTCCTGGAAACACCATATATTTT. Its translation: CASSLIRGPGNTIYF.

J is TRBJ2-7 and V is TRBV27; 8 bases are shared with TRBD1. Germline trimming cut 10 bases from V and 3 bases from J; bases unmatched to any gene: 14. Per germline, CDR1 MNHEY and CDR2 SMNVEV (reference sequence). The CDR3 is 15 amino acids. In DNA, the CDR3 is TGTGCCACCTCGAGGTTGGGACAGGCGAACTACGAGCAGTACTTC. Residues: CATSRLGQANYEQYF.

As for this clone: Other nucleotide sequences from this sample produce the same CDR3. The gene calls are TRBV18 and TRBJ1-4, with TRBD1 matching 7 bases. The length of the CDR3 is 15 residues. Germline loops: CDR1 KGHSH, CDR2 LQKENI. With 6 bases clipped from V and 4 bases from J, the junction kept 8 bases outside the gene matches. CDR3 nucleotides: TGTGCCAGCTCGCCTCGACAGGGAGATAATGAAAAACTGTTTTTT. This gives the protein CASSPRQGDNEKLFF. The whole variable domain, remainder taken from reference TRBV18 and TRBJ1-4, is NAGVMQNPRHLVRRRGQEARLRCSPMKGHSHVYWYRQLPEEGLKFMVYLQKENIIDESGMPKERFSAEFPKEGPSILRIQQVVRGDSAAYFCASSPRQGDNEKLFFGSGTQLSVL.

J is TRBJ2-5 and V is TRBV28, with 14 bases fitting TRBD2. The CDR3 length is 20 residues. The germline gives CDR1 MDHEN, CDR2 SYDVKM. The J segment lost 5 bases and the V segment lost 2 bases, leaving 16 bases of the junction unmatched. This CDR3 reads CASSLGARTSGRLRGETQYF. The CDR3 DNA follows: TGTGCCAGCAGTTTAGGGGCCCGGACTAGCGGGAGGCTCCGGGGGGAGACCCAGTACTTC.

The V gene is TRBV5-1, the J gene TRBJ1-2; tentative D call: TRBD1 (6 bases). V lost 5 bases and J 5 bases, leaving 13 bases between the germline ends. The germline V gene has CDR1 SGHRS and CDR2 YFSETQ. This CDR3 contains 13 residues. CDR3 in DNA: TGCGCCAGCAGAAGGGGGGACTTGTATGGCTACACCTTC. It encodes CASRRGDLYGYTF.

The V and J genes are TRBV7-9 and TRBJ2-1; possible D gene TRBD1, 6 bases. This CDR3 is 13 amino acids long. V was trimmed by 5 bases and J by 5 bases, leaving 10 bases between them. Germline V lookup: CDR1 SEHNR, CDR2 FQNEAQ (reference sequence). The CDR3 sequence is CASSRTADNEQFF. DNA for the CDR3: TGTGCCAGCAGCCGGACAGCGGACAATGAGCAGTTCTTC. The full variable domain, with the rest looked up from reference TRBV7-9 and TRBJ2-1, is DTGVSQNPRHKITKRGQNVTFRCDPISEHNRLYWYRQTLGQGPEFLTYFQNEAQLEKSRLLSDRFSAERPKGSFSTLEIQRTEQGDSAMYLCASSRTADNEQFFGPGTRLTVL.

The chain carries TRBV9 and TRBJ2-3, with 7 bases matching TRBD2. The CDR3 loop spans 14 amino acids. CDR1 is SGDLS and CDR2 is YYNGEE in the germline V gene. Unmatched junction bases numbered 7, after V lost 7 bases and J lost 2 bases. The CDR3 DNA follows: TGTGCCAGCCAGGGCGGGAGCTTCACAGATACGCAGTATTTT. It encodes CASQGGSFTDTQYF.

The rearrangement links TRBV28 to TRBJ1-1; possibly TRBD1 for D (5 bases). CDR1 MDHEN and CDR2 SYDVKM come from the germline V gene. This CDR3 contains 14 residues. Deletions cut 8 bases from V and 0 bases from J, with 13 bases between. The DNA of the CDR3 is TGTGCCAGCGCGAGTCAGGGAGTGAACACTGAAGCTTTCTTT. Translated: CASASQGVNTEAFF. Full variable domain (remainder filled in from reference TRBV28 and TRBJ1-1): DVKVTQSSRYLVKRTGEKVFLECVQDMDHENMFWYRQDPGLGLRLIYFSYDVKMKEKGDIPEGYSVSREKKERFSLILESASTNQTSMYLCASASQGVNTEAFFGQGTRLTVV.

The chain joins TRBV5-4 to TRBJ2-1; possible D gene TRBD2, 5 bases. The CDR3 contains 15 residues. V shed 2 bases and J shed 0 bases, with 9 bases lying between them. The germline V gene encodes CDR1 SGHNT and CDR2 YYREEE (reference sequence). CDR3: CASSLPAVSYNEQFF. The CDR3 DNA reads TGTGCCAGCAGCTTACCAGCGGTCTCCTACAATGAGCAGTTCTTC.

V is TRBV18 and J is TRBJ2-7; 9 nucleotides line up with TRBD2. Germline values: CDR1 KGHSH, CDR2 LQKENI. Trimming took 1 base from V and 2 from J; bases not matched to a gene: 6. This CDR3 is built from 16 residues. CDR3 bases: TGTGCCAGCTCACCACTTACTAGCGGGTCCGCCTACGAGCAGTACTTC. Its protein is CASSPLTSGSAYEQYF.

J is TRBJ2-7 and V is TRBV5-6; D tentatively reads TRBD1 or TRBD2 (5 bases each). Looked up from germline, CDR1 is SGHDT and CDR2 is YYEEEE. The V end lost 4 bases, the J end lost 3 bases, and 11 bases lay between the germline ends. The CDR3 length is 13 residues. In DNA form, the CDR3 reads TGTGCCAGCAGCCCGGGACGGTACTACGAGCAGTACTTC. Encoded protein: CASSPGRYYEQYF.

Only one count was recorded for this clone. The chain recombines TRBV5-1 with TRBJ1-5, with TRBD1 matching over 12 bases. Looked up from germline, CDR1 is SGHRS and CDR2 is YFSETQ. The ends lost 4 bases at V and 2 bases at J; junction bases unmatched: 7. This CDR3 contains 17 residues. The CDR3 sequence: CASSPGTGGAGNQPQHF. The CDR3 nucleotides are TGCGCCAGCAGCCCCGGGACAGGGGGCGCCGGCAATCAGCCCCAGCATTTT. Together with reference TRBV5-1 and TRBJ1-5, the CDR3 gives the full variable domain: KAGVTQTPRYLIKTRGQQVTLSCSPISGHRSVSWYQQTPGQGLQFLFEYFSETQRNKGNFPGRFSGRQFSNSRSEMNVSTLELGDSALYLCASSPGTGGAGNQPQHFGDGTRLSIL.